This is a list of T cell receptor beta chains from one sample in a study of T cells in Graves' hyperthyroidism and ophthalmopathy. One entry per CDR3 protein, called by TCRdb with MiXCR from the multiplex PCR reads. The sample includes 500,000 to 800,000 distinct CDR3 sequences, 45% seen only once; the top ten take about 7.7%. The sequencing input was peripheral blood or thyroid tissue (not recorded which). These receptors were obtained from an adult man with Graves' disease, either hyperthyroidism or ophthalmopathy (not recorded which). CDR3s include the opening cysteine and the closing phenylalanine or tryptophan. Fields, in order: J gene, clone size, V gene, D gene, CDR3 DNA, CDR3 protein. D genes are given only for firm matches. A clone size is listed for some rows: how often the clone was seen (once, few, many), or a class if it is expanded.

>TRBJ2-5|once|TRBV24-1|.
TGTGCCACCAGTGTTACGGCGGAGGGGAGCCAAGAGACCCAGTACTTC
CATSVTAEGSQETQYF
>TRBJ1-2|many|TRBV5-1|.
TGCGCCAGCAGCTTGGTTGGAGGCTCGAGCTATGGCTACACCTTC
CASSLVGGSSYGYTF
>TRBJ1-2|.|TRBV19|.
TGTGCTGAACAGGACGGCTATGGCTACACCTTC
CAEQDGYGYTF
>TRBJ2-5|.|TRBV14|.
TGTGCCAGCAGCCAAGATTTCGGACCAGCTGAGACCCAGTACTTC
CASSQDFGPAETQYF
>TRBJ2-5|.|TRBV2|.
TGTGCCAGCAGTGAAGCCCTCCGTCGACGAGGGGTCCAGTACTTC
CASSEALRRRGVQYF
>TRBJ1-5|.|TRBV25-1|.
TGTGCCAGCAGAGATTGGGCGGAGCAGCATTTT
CASRDWAEQHF
>TRBJ1-3|.|TRBV7-8|.
TGTGCCAGCAACGCAGGGGCAGTTGGAAACACCATATATTTT
CASNAGAVGNTIYF
>TRBJ2-6|once|TRBV29-1|.
TGCAGCGTTGAATCTGCAGGGGCCAACGTCCTGACTTTC
CSVESAGANVLTF
>TRBJ1-1|few|TRBV7-9|TRBD1
TGTGCCAGCAGCTTAAATACAGGGGCGGAAGCTTTCTTT
CASSLNTGAEAFF
>TRBJ2-3|.|TRBV29-1|TRBD1
TGCAGCGTTGGCCGGGACAGTGCTAGCACAGATACGCAGTATTTT
CSVGRDSASTDTQYF
>TRBJ1-1|many|TRBV24-1|.
TGTGCCACCACGACAGGCTCGTCGGGCACTGAAGCTTTCTTT
CATTTGSSGTEAFF
>TRBJ2-1|.|TRBV15|TRBD2
TGTGCCACCAGCAGTGTACTAGCGGGAGCTTGGGAGCAGTTCTTC
CATSSVLAGAWEQFF
>TRBJ1-5|.|TRBV25-1|.
TGTGCCAGCCGCGATCCTAAGGGCCAGCCCCAGCATTTT
CASRDPKGQPQHF
>TRBJ2-7|.|TRBV6-5|TRBD2
TGTGCCAGCAGTTACGATTTTGGGACTAGCGGGAGTCAAATAGGTTACGAGCAGTACTTC
CASSYDFGTSGSQIGYEQYF
>TRBJ1-2|.|TRBV15|TRBD1
TGTGCCACCAGCAGACCGGGACAGGGATCATATGGCTACACCTTC
CATSRPGQGSYGYTF
>TRBJ2-2|.|TRBV7-8|TRBD1
TGTGCCAGCAGCTTTGGGACAGGGATCCCCGGGGAGCTGTTTTTT
CASSFGTGIPGELFF
>TRBJ1-1|.|TRBV2|.
TGTGCCAGCAGTTCCCCGACAGTTGAAGCTTTCTTT
CASSSPTVEAFF
>TRBJ1-5|few|TRBV2|.
TGTGCCAGCTCGCCCGGGCGGTATAGCAATCAGCCCCAGCATTTT
CASSPGRYSNQPQHF
>TRBJ2-7|.|TRBV5-4|.
TGTGCCAGCAGCTTGGGGGGTCCTAGGGCCCACTACGAGCAGTACTTC
CASSLGGPRAHYEQYF
>TRBJ1-2|.|TRBV6-5|.
TGTGCCAGCAGTTACGGTGACAGGTTCGCCCGAGGTGGCTACACCTTC
CASSYGDRFARGGYTF
>TRBJ1-2|.|TRBV5-1|TRBD1
TGCGCCAGCAGGGATCTGGACAGGGAGATTGGCTACACCTTC
CASRDLDREIGYTF
>TRBJ1-2|many|TRBV25-1|TRBD1
TGTGCCAGCAGTGAAGTGACAGGGGGCGCCTATGGCTACACCTTC
CASSEVTGGAYGYTF
>TRBJ1-1|.|TRBV12-5|TRBD1
TGTGCTAGTGGAAGGGGACAGGGTAACATGAACACTGAAGCTTTCTTT
CASGRGQGNMNTEAFF
>TRBJ1-2|.|TRBV10-3|TRBD1
TGTGCCAGCAGTAGTTCCCGGGACAGTCCCGGCTATGGCTACACCTTC
CASSSSRDSPGYGYTF
>TRBJ2-3|.|TRBV24-1|.
TGTGCCACCAGTGCTGGGGTCCAAGATACGCAGTATTTT
CATSAGVQDTQYF
>TRBJ1-1|.|TRBV27|TRBD1
TGTGCCAGCAGTCCCCGGACAGGGAGTCATGAAGCTTTCTTT
CASSPRTGSHEAFF
>TRBJ2-3|.|TRBV2|.
TGTGCCAGTGACATGCAGTATTTT
CASDMQYF
>TRBJ1-2|few|TRBV9|.
TGTGCCAGCACTTGGACCGCTGATAGCTATGGCTACACCTTC
CASTWTADSYGYTF
>TRBJ2-3|.|TRBV2|TRBD2
TGTGCCAGTTTACTAGCGGGAGTGGGGGATACGCAGTATTTT
CASLLAGVGDTQYF
>TRBJ2-7|.|TRBV5-5|TRBD1
TGTGCCAGCAGCACCAGGACAGGGTGGTATTTCTACGAGCAGTACTTC
CASSTRTGWYFYEQYF
>TRBJ1-1|.|TRBV30|.
TGTGCCTGGCGCCCAACTGACGTACTCCTCACTGAAGCTTTCTTT
CAWRPTDVLLTEAFF
>TRBJ2-5|.|TRBV5-1|TRBD1
TGCGCCAGCAGCCCGGGACAGGATCGGCCCCAAGAGACCCAGTACTTC
CASSPGQDRPQETQYF
>TRBJ2-7|few|TRBV2|.
TGTGCCAGCAGTTTAGAGGGCAGGGGAGGAAAAAACGAGCAGTACTTC
CASSLEGRGGKNEQYF
>TRBJ1-1|.|TRBV6-1|.
TGTGCCAGCAGTGAAAGCAGGGCGAACACTGAAGCTTTCTTT
CASSESRANTEAFF
>TRBJ2-7|few|TRBV29-1|TRBD2
TGCAGCGTTATGGGGGGGACTAGCGGGAGGACCTACGAGCAGTACTTC
CSVMGGTSGRTYEQYF
>TRBJ1-5|.|TRBV5-1|.
TGCGCCAGCAGCCCCAGGGGTAGGGGACAGCCCCAGCATTTT
CASSPRGRGQPQHF
>TRBJ1-1|.|TRBV6-5|.
TGTGCCAGCAGTCCCTCATCGAACACTGAAGCTTTCTTT
CASSPSSNTEAFF
>TRBJ1-2|many|TRBV5-1|.
TGCGCCAGCAGCTTGCACCAGGGAGACTATGGCTACACCTTC
CASSLHQGDYGYTF
>TRBJ1-6|many|TRBV29-1|TRBD1
TGCAGCGTCGCGGGACAGGCCTATAATTCACCCCTCCACTTT
CSVAGQAYNSPLHF
>TRBJ1-5|few|TRBV2|TRBD1
TGTGCCAGCAGCCGGACAGGGGACCGTAGCAATCAGCCCCAGCATTTT
CASSRTGDRSNQPQHF
>TRBJ2-7|.|TRBV20-1|TRBD2
TGCAGCACTAGCGTCGAGCAGTACTTC
CSTSVEQYF
>TRBJ2-5|.|TRBV6-6|.
TGTGCCAGCAGTTACTCCAGCGTACGAGAGACCCAGTACTTC
CASSYSSVRETQYF
>TRBJ1-4|.|TRBV20-1|.
TGCAGTGCTACACGAAACCTTAATGAAAAACTGTTTTTT
CSATRNLNEKLFF
>TRBJ1-1|few|TRBV7-9|.
TGTGCCAGCAGCCAAGGAAGATGGGGGAACACTGAAGCTTTCTTT
CASSQGRWGNTEAFF
>TRBJ1-1|.|TRBV9|.
TGTGCCAGCAGCGTAGCAGGGATGAACACTGAAGCTTCCTTT
CASSVAGMNTEASF
>TRBJ1-5|.|TRBV2|TRBD1
TGTGCCAGCAGTGACAGGGGGCAGCCGCCCCAGCATTTT
CASSDRGQPPQHF
>TRBJ2-2|.|TRBV15|.
TGTGCCACCAGCAGAGATAATAGCGGGGAGCTGTTTTTT
CATSRDNSGELFF
>TRBJ2-5|.|TRBV24-1|.
TGTGCCACCAGGGCGGCACTCCAAGAGACCCAGTACTTC
CATRAALQETQYF
>TRBJ1-4|few|TRBV7-9|.
TGTGCCAGCAGCCGATCACCGGGCCCCGAAGAAAAACTGTTTTTT
CASSRSPGPEEKLFF
>TRBJ2-7|.|TRBV2|TRBD2
TGTGCCAGCAGTTGGACTAGCGGGCGCTCCTACGAGCAGTACTTC
CASSWTSGRSYEQYF
>TRBJ1-1|many|TRBV20-1|TRBD1
TGCAGTGCTACAAACAGGGGCCGTCAAGCTTTCTTT
CSATNRGRQAFF
>TRBJ1-5|.|TRBV20-1|.
TGCAGTGCTAGAGTACAGGGCTATAGCAATCAGCCCCAGCATTTT
CSARVQGYSNQPQHF
>TRBJ1-5|once|TRBV10-3|.
TGTGCCATCAGTGAGTCTGAGGGGCCCAATCAGCCCCAGCATTTT
CAISESEGPNQPQHF
>TRBJ1-3|.|TRBV19|.
TGTGCCAGTAGTATGTCCTCTGGAAACACCATATATTTT
CASSMSSGNTIYF
>TRBJ2-5|.|TRBV7-2|TRBD2
TGTGCCAGCAGCTTAGGGACTAGCGGGAGAGGTATGCGAGAGACCCAGTACTTC
CASSLGTSGRGMRETQYF
>TRBJ1-5|.|TRBV7-8|.
TGTGCCAGCAGCTTGGAAAACCCCCGGCCCCAGCATTTT
CASSLENPRPQHF
>TRBJ2-5|.|TRBV10-3|.
TGTGCCATCAGTGTGTCAGCGGGCCAAGAGACCCAGTACTTC
CAISVSAGQETQYF
>TRBJ2-5|.|TRBV2|.
TGTGCCCGACAAGCAGGGGGGAGAGGCCACCAAGAGACCCAGTACTTC
CARQAGGRGHQETQYF
>TRBJ2-7|.|TRBV7-6|.
TGTGCTAGCAGCTTAGGTGGGACCATGGAGCAGTACTTC
CASSLGGTMEQYF